These 8 T cell receptor beta chains came from one sample sequenced in a study of shared clonotypes between healthy human individuals. The data were produced by immunoSEQ multiplex PCR, yet TCRdb's version contains in-frame clones alone and is incomplete. In the table there are about 2 million clones, over 85% of which are singletons. Input material: naive CD4+ T cells sorted from blood. Subset: CD45RA+ positively selected. Receptors were obtained from a man younger than 35 in good health.

The chain carries TRBV2 and TRBJ2-7; the D gene is possibly TRBD1 (6 bases). The CDR3 runs 13 residues. Germline V CDR1 and CDR2: SNHLY, FYNNEI. The germline V and J ends were trimmed by 6 bases and 1 base, with 10 bases remaining between them. CDR3 amino acids: CASSFRGSYEQYF. CDR3 DNA sequence: TGTGCCAGCAGCTTCAGGGGATCCTACGAGCAGTACTTC. Supplemented by reference TRBV2 and TRBJ2-7, the full variable domain reads EPEVTQTPSHQVTQMGQEVILRCVPISNHLYFYWYRQILGQKVEFLVSFYNNEISEKSEIFDDQFSVERPDGSNFTLKIRSTKLEDSAMYFCASSFRGSYEQYFGPGTRLTVT.

This clone was detected a few times. In the same sample, other DNA sequences code for this CDR3. The rearrangement uses TRBV11-2 and TRBJ2-7; D gene unclear. The V gene lost 1 base and the J gene lost 2 bases, with 3 bases spanning the gap. The CDR3 runs 12 residues. The germline CDR1 and CDR2 sequences are SGHAT and FQNNGV. The CDR3 bases are TGTGCCAGCAGCTTAGCCCCCTACGAGCAGTACTTC. Amino acids: CASSLAPYEQYF.

V gene TRBV2 combines with J gene TRBJ2-3; the match to TRBD2 covers 13 bases. This CDR3 has 15 residues. The junction had 3 bases not matched to a gene; V was cut back by 3 bases and J by 6 bases. Germline assignment: CDR1 SNHLY and CDR2 FYNNEI. Here the CDR3 reads CASSERTSGGDTQYF. CDR3 bases: TGTGCCAGCAGTGAGAGGACTAGCGGGGGCGATACGCAGTATTTT.

The chain carries TRBV2 and TRBJ2-5, with D tentatively TRBD2 (5 bases). The V and J ends lost 7 bases and 4 bases respectively, with 13 bases between them. Germline assignment: CDR1 SNHLY and CDR2 FYNNEI. This CDR3 region has 13 residues. CDR3 protein: CASTIGVRETQYF. The CDR3 DNA follows: TGTGCCAGCACGATCGGGGTTCGAGAGACCCAGTACTTC. Full variable domain (outside the CDR3, taken from reference TRBV2 and TRBJ2-5): EPEVTQTPSHQVTQMGQEVILRCVPISNHLYFYWYRQILGQKVEFLVSFYNNEISEKSEIFDDQFSVERPDGSNFTLKIRSTKLEDSAMYFCASTIGVRETQYFGPGTRLLVL.

This clone was seen a single time. Other DNA sequences in the same sample also yield this CDR3. CDR3 protein: CASSPGSYNEQFF. In DNA, the CDR3 is TGTGCCAGCTCACCGGGCTCCTACAATGAGCAGTTCTTC. The chain joins TRBV18 to TRBJ2-1; D ambiguous. The germline V gene encodes CDR1 KGHSH and CDR2 LQKENI. V dropped 3 bases and J dropped 0 bases, with 3 bases sitting between them. The CDR3 covers 13 residues.

On this clone itself: The sample carries other DNA sequences with the same CDR3. This chain connects TRBV5-1 to TRBJ2-7; 7 bases align to TRBD2. The CDR3 runs to 14 residues. Per the germline V gene, CDR1 is SGHRS and CDR2 is YFSETQ. V shed 2 bases, J shed 2 bases, and the junction held 4 bases outside the gene matches. The CDR3 bases are TGCGCCAGCAGCTTAAGCGGGGATCCCTACGAGCAGTACTTC. This codes for CASSLSGDPYEQYF.

The chain recombines TRBV21-1 with TRBJ2-1. TRBV21-1 is a documented pseudogene. The CDR3 runs to 14 residues. CDR3 residues: CASSKSGPDNEQFF. The CDR3 region has the DNA TGTGCCAGCAGCAAATCAGGACCAGACAATGAGCAGTTCTTC.

The J gene is TRBJ1-2, the V gene TRBV4-1, with TRBD1 identical over 7 bases. V lost 1 base, J lost 6 bases, and 8 bases stayed unmatched. From germline, CDR1 is MGHRA and CDR2 YSYEKL. The CDR3 contains 15 residues. The CDR3 bases are TGCGCCAGCAGCCAAGGTCTGTCCAGGGGGGATGGCTACACCTTC. Its protein product is CASSQGLSRGDGYTF.